The 28 T cell receptor beta chains in this list originate from one sample, sequenced in a study of T cell responses to AZD1222 COVID-19 vaccine. The data were produced by immunoSEQ multiplex PCR, yet TCRdb's version contains in-frame clones alone and is incomplete. The sample carries some 130,000 clones, 80% to 90% recorded once. Sequencing used peripheral blood, obtained on day 0 of AZD1222 vaccination. These receptors were collected from an adult in good health.

The rearrangement joins TRBV15 to TRBJ1-1; perhaps TRBD1 as D (6 bases). This CDR3 region has 14 residues. V dropped 8 bases and J dropped 1 base, with 14 bases sitting between them. Germline assignment: CDR1 LNHNV and CDR2 YYDKDF (reference sequence). CDR3 sequence: CATVGARKNTEAFF. CDR3 coding DNA: TGTGCCACCGTGGGGGCACGGAAGAACACTGAAGCTTTCTTT.

The J gene is TRBJ2-1, the V gene TRBV9; a weak D match, TRBD2 (5 bases). Deletions cut 2 bases from V and 2 bases from J, with 8 bases between. Germline V CDR1 and CDR2: SGDLS, YYNGEE. The CDR3 extends over 14 amino acids. CDR3 amino acids: CASSVAGTYNEQFF. CDR3 nucleotide sequence: TGTGCCAGCAGCGTCGCCGGGACCTACAATGAGCAGTTCTTC.

The rearrangement links TRBV13 to TRBJ2-1; a weak D match, TRBD2 (6 bases). The germline CDR1 and CDR2 sequences are PRHDT and FYEKMQ (reference sequence). The V end was cut by 3 bases, the J end by 7 bases, with 13 bases between. The CDR3 length is 14 residues. The CDR3 region is CASSLTSFGNEQFF. The CDR3 nucleotides are TGTGCCAGCAGCTTGACTAGTTTCGGTAATGAGCAGTTCTTC. The full variable domain, completed using reference TRBV13 and TRBJ2-1, is AAGVIQSPRHLIKEKRETATLKCYPIPRHDTVYWYQQGPGQDPQFLISFYEKMQSDKGSIPDRFSAQQFSDYHSELNMSSLELGDSALYFCASSLTSFGNEQFFGPGTRLTVL.

The CDR3 is CASSLGDQPTGYTF. The CDR3 coding sequence is TGCGCCAGCAGCTTGGGAGATCAACCCACTGGCTACACCTTC. The V gene is TRBV5-1, the J gene TRBJ1-2; D is undetermined. There are 14 residues in the CDR3. V dropped 0 bases and J dropped 7 bases, with 13 bases sitting between them. Per the germline V gene, CDR1 is SGHRS and CDR2 is YFSETQ. Together with reference TRBV5-1 and TRBJ1-2, the CDR3 gives the full variable domain: KAGVTQTPRYLIKTRGQQVTLSCSPISGHRSVSWYQQTPGQGLQFLFEYFSETQRNKGNFPGRFSGRQFSNSRSEMNVSTLELGDSALYLCASSLGDQPTGYTFGSGTRLTVV.

This chain joins TRBV4-3 and TRBJ1-6; D may be TRBD1 (6 bases). The germline V gene encodes CDR1 LGHNA and CDR2 YSLEER. The V and J ends lost 0 bases and 10 bases respectively, with 16 bases between them. The CDR3 loop spans 16 amino acids. The CDR3 sequence is CASSQDLGGAGSPLHF. The CDR3 DNA follows: TGCGCCAGCAGCCAAGATCTCGGGGGGGCTGGGTCACCCCTCCACTTT.

Here the CDR3 DNA reads TGTGCCAGCAGCTTAACAGGGTTCCTGAGTAGTGGCACTGAAGCTTTCTTT. Translating it yields CASSLTGFLSSGTEAFF. The gene calls are TRBV7-2 and TRBJ1-1, with D possibly being TRBD1 (6 bases). Germline loops: CDR1 SGHTA, CDR2 FQGNSA. This CDR3 is built from 17 residues. V lost 2 bases and J lost 4, with 20 bases in between.

V and J are TRBV6-5 and TRBJ2-3; D possibly corresponds to TRBD1 (5 bases). The CDR3 loop spans 14 amino acids. In germline, CDR1 is MNHEY, CDR2 SVGAGI. V lost 5 bases and J lost 3, with 12 bases in between. CDR3 in DNA: TGTGCCAGCAGTAAGAGGCCAGGGACAGATACGCAGTATTTT. As protein: CASSKRPGTDTQYF.

This clone came up many times. This chain joins TRBV7-8 and TRBJ1-1, with TRBD1 matching 7 bases. The CDR3 runs 16 residues. From germline, CDR1 is SGHVS and CDR2 FQNEAQ. The V and J ends lost 2 bases and 2 bases, in that order; junction bases with no gene match: 8. CDR3 loop: CASSLRDSLLNTEAFF. CDR3 DNA: TGTGCCAGCAGCTTAAGGGACAGCCTGCTTAACACTGAAGCTTTCTTT.

The chain uses TRBV5-1 and TRBJ1-2, with D tentatively TRBD1 (5 bases). The CDR3 extends over 15 amino acids. CDR1 is SGHRS and CDR2 is YFSETQ in the germline V gene. V was shortened by 0 bases and J by 8 bases, with 17 bases between the two germline ends. The CDR3 DNA reads as TGCGCCAGCAGCTTGGTGGGGACTGACCCAACCGGCTACACCTTC. This codes for CASSLVGTDPTGYTF.

This sequence joins TRBV19 and TRBJ1-2; TRBD1 is a possible D gene (5 bases). V was trimmed by 8 bases and J by 5 bases, leaving 18 bases between them. The V gene's germline CDR1 is LNHDA and CDR2 SQIVND (reference sequence). The CDR3 runs to 14 residues. CDR3 coding DNA: TGTGCCAGTTTTCCCGGGACTCCGGGGTATGGCTACACCTTC. It specifies CASFPGTPGYGYTF.

CDR3 in amino acids: CASSLLAGIQETQYF. The CDR3 DNA follows: TGCGCCAGCAGCTTACTAGCGGGTATCCAAGAGACCCAGTACTTC. V is TRBV5-1 and J is TRBJ2-5, with 9 bases aligning to TRBD2. The V gene end was trimmed by 2 bases and the J gene end by 1 base; junction bases not matched to a gene: 3. This CDR3 contains 15 residues. The germline CDR1 and CDR2 sequences are SGHRS and YFSETQ.

This clone has just one count. The chain carries TRBV6-5 and TRBJ2-7, with no clear D. The germline V gene has CDR1 MNHEY and CDR2 SVGAGI. Trimming stripped 2 bases from V and 0 bases from J, with 11 bases between. This CDR3 has 15 residues. CDR3 sequence: CASSYGESGSYEQYF. CDR3 sequence (DNA): TGTGCCAGCAGTTACGGGGAATCCGGCTCCTACGAGCAGTACTTC.

This clone was recorded only once. This chain connects TRBV2 to TRBJ2-7; TRBD1 is a possible D gene (6 bases). There are 12 residues in the CDR3. Germline CDR1 reads SNHLY; CDR2 reads FYNNEI. The V end lost 4 bases, the J end lost 2 bases, and 6 bases lay between the germline ends. The CDR3 loop is CASSGDTYEQYF. The CDR3 DNA sequence: TGTGCCAGCAGTGGGGACACCTACGAGCAGTACTTC.

V gene TRBV9 combines with J gene TRBJ2-2, with no clear D. The V gene lost 3 bases and the J gene lost 7 bases, with 10 bases spanning the gap. CDR3 size: 13 residues. CDR1 is SGDLS, CDR2 YYNGEE, per germline. The CDR3 loop is CASSARPSGELFF. CDR3 bases: TGTGCCAGCAGCGCCAGGCCCAGCGGGGAGCTGTTTTTT.

The J gene is TRBJ2-1, the V gene TRBV4-1; maybe TRBD2 (5 bases). Germline V CDR1 and CDR2: MGHRA, YSYEKL. The CDR3 is made up of 16 amino acids. Trimming removed 3 bases from V and 5 bases from J, with 17 bases in between. The CDR3 DNA sequence: TGCGCCAGCAGCCAGGCCCCGGGATTCGAAAACAATGAGCAGTTCTTC. This encodes CASSQAPGFENNEQFF.

The chain employs TRBV12-5 and TRBJ2-7; D gene unclear. The CDR3 sequence is 11 residues long. Trimming removed 3 bases at V and 4 bases at J, with 4 bases between. Germline CDR1 LGHNT, CDR2 FRNRAP. In DNA, the CDR3 is TGTGCTAGTGGTTTAGGGTACGAGCAGTACTTC. Protein sequence: CASGLGYEQYF.

This clone was picked up one time. V usage is TRBV3-1 (or the pseudogene TRBV3-2) and J usage is TRBJ1-1; TRBD1 agrees at 7 bases. Per germline, CDR1 LGHDT and CDR2 YNNKEL (reference sequence). V was clipped by 7 bases and J by 0 bases; unmatched bases: 8. The CDR3 extends over 15 amino acids. This CDR3 is CASNPGQTMNTEAFF. CDR3 nucleotides: TGTGCCAGCAACCCGGGACAGACGATGAACACTGAAGCTTTCTTT.

This chain joins TRBV24-1 and TRBJ1-2, with D uncertain. In germline, CDR1 is KGHDR, CDR2 SFDVKD. Trimming pared 5 bases from V and 7 bases from J, leaving 10 bases between. The CDR3 covers 12 residues. The CDR3: CATSAGFGGYTF. CDR3 nucleotides: TGTGCCACCAGTGCCGGATTCGGTGGCTACACCTTC.

V usage is TRBV7-2 and J usage is TRBJ2-7; TRBD1 matches at 11 bases. The CDR3 length is 14 residues. V gave up 4 bases and J gave up 7 bases; unmatched junction bases: 6. Germline CDR1 SGHTA, CDR2 FQGNSA. CDR3 nucleotides: TGTGCCAGCAGCTCACGGACAGGGGGCGGGGAGCAGTACTTC. Its translation is CASSSRTGGGEQYF.

The V and J genes are TRBV11-2 and TRBJ1-5; 7 bases map to TRBD1. This CDR3 region has 15 residues. From germline, CDR1 is SGHAT and CDR2 FQNNGV. Trimming removed 5 bases from V and 9 bases from J; junction bases left unmatched: 13. The CDR3 loop reads CASSPMDRRERPQHF. For the CDR3, the DNA is TGTGCCAGCAGCCCGATGGACAGGAGGGAACGGCCCCAGCATTTT.

In regard to this clone: The sample has other DNA sequences that encode this CDR3 too. The chain is built from TRBV7-2 and TRBJ1-1; unclear D gene. The CDR3 covers 13 residues. With 2 bases removed from V and 1 base from J, the gap between germline ends came to 5 bases. Germline V lookup: CDR1 SGHTA, CDR2 FQGNSA. CDR3 coding DNA: TGTGCCAGCAGCTTACGGGGGAACACTGAAGCTTTCTTT. Translated: CASSLRGNTEAFF. Together with reference TRBV7-2 and TRBJ1-1, the CDR3 gives the full variable domain: GAGVSQSPSNKVTEKGKDVELRCDPISGHTALYWYRQSLGQGLEFLIYFQGNSAPDKSGLPSDRFSAERTGGSVSTLTIQRTQQEDSAVYLCASSLRGNTEAFFGQGTRLTVV.

The chain couples TRBV20-1 to TRBJ2-3; 9 bases fit TRBD1. The V gene's germline CDR1 is DFQATT and CDR2 SNEGSKA (reference sequence). The trim removed 3 bases at V and 3 bases at J, leaving 4 bases unmatched. The CDR3 sequence is 14 residues long. CDR3: CSASAGTGTDTQYF. For the CDR3, the DNA is TGCAGTGCTAGTGCGGGGACAGGGACAGATACGCAGTATTTT.

V usage is TRBV9 and J usage is TRBJ2-3; 9 nucleotides align to TRBD1. Germline-derived CDR1 and CDR2 are SGDLS and YYNGEE. Trimming at V came to 7 bases and at J to 5 bases, leaving 14 bases not matched to a gene. The CDR3 totals 16 residues. CDR3: CASSLVGTGPGDTQYF. The CDR3 region has the DNA TGTGCCAGCTCACTCGTCGGGACAGGGCCGGGAGATACGCAGTATTTT.

The chain carries TRBV20-1 and TRBJ2-7, with D tentatively TRBD2 (5 bases). Germline assignment: CDR1 DFQATT and CDR2 SNEGSKA (reference sequence). Trimming took off 7 bases at V and 6 bases at J, with 13 bases between the two ends. CDR3 length equals 11 residues. The CDR3 sequence is CSVLRRSEQYF. CDR3 DNA sequence: TGCAGTGTCCTAAGGAGGAGCGAGCAGTACTTC.

The rearrangement uses TRBV6-2 or TRBV6-3 and TRBJ2-2; D call uncertain. Trimming cost V 2 bases and J 8 bases, with 3 bases left between them. The CDR3 is 11 amino acids. The germline gives CDR1 MNHEY, CDR2 SVGEGT. The CDR3 DNA is TGTGCCAGCAGTTACCTTGGGGAGCTGTTTTTT. Protein product: CASSYLGELFF.

This clone was counted once. The CDR3 is CASSSRGRGAYEQYF. The CDR3, as DNA: TGTGCCAGCAGTTCGAGGGGGCGAGGGGCCTACGAGCAGTACTTC. The chain is built from TRBV28 and TRBJ2-7; TRBD1 matches 7 bases. There are 15 residues in the CDR3. The germline V gene has CDR1 MDHEN and CDR2 SYDVKM. The J segment lost 2 bases and the V segment lost 4 bases, leaving 8 bases of the junction unmatched.

The V call is TRBV6-5, the J call TRBJ1-4; D is undetermined. CDR3 length: 15 residues. The V gene's germline CDR1 is MNHEY and CDR2 SVGAGI. V lost 6 bases to trimming and J lost 0 bases, with 11 bases between them. The CDR3: CASSFFGATNEKLFF. The CDR3 DNA follows: TGTGCCAGCAGCTTCTTCGGGGCAACTAATGAAAAACTGTTTTTT.

This chain connects TRBV25-1 to TRBJ1-1; D is ambiguous. Looked up from germline, CDR1 is MGHDK and CDR2 is SYGVNS. The CDR3 totals 13 residues. The V and J ends lost 8 bases and 2 bases respectively, with 12 bases between them. CDR3 in DNA: TGTGCCAGCGATACAGCACTTAACACTGAAGCTTTCTTT. Protein product: CASDTALNTEAFF.